The clone carrying this TCR beta chain came up many times. Its cognate antigen is unknown. This entry comes from a study of T-cell memory formation after mild COVID-19. Study context: Among the donors, TCR clusters were largely specific to each donor.

Using its own MiXCR run on the 5' RACE reads, TCRdb lists one record per CDR3 protein. The sample comprises some 450,000 distinct CDR3 sequences, approximately 19% of which are singletons, and 20% to 25% rests with the top ten. Study-level results: The study detected some responding clones in pre-infection memory, suggesting cross-reactive memory joined.

Germline assignment: CDR1 SGHTA and CDR2 FQGNSA. The CDR3 totals 15 residues. Trimming removed 4 bases from V and 5 bases from J; junction bases left unmatched: 5. This sequence joins TRBV7-2 and TRBJ2-5; TRBD2 agrees at 12 bases. Sequenced material: PBMCs or a T cell subset sorted from them (not recorded which). This clonotype originated in a man aged 18 to 30 who had mild COVID-19 (a few samples of this study predate the infection). Cell type and time point are not known. The CDR3 DNA reads TGTGCCAGCAGCTGGACTAGCGGGGTGGGGGAGACCCAGTACTTC. Translating it yields CASSWTSGVGETQYF.